The entry below describes one T cell receptor (beta chain). Antigen: not known. J lost 4 bases, V lost 6 bases, and 8 bases had no gene match. This CDR3 spans 15 amino acids. CDR1 and CDR2 from the germline V gene are SGHVS and FNYEAQ. This sample was taken from a study of T cells in Graves' hyperthyroidism and ophthalmopathy. Study findings and constraints: Most thyroid-expanded clonotypes above 0.001 were also found in blood.

A NOSPECS grade of at least 4, a Clinical Activity Score of at least 3 and duration under 3 months were recorded in ophthalmopathy patients. Researchers barred patients who had uncontrolled infection, other autoimmune disease, pregnancy or lactation. Orbital computed tomography, thyroid ultrasound, serum thyroxine and TRAb, and clinical symptoms together informed the diagnoses. Amplified TCR beta CDR3 regions derived from RNA transcripts. Researchers ran a first-round RT-PCR on the TCR CDR3 using the HTBI primer set. TCRdb used MiXCR to reprocess the multiplex PCR reads, holding one entry per CDR3 protein. The data hold hundreds of thousands of distinct CDR3 sequences, with 16% observed a single time.

This receptor was identified in a middle-aged woman with Graves' ophthalmopathy. The gene calls are TRBV7-6 and TRBJ2-3, with TRBD2 matching 9 bases. Input material: blood. CDR3 coding DNA: TGTGCCAGCAGATCAGAGGTAGCGGGAGCAGATACGCAGTATTTT. Translating gives CASRSEVAGADTQYF.